A selection of T cell receptor beta chains follows, all from one sample in a study of shared clonotypes between healthy human individuals. Measured with immunoSEQ multiplex PCR; TCRdb has only the in-frame clones, and not every one. The sample records about 2 million clones, approximately 94% being singletons. The sample comprised naive CD8+ T cells sorted from blood. The receptors were gathered from a man between 18 and 29 years old in good health. CDR3s include the opening cysteine and the closing phenylalanine or tryptophan. The order of the fields is clone size, J gene, V gene, D gene, CDR3 DNA, CDR3 protein. A D gene is named only where the DNA matches it firmly. Clone size is stated in some rows and not others, as once, few, many or a class when expanded.

>-|TRBJ2-7|TRBV10-1|-
TGCGCCAGCAGTGAGCCGGACAGCTTGGAGCAGTACTTC
CASSEPDSLEQYF
>-|TRBJ2-2|TRBV4-3|-
TGCGCCAGCAGCCAAGATGGGGGGACGGTGAACACCGGGGAGCTGTTTTTT
CASSQDGGTVNTGELFF
>-|TRBJ1-1|TRBV7-6|TRBD1
TGTGCCAGCAGTCCCACAGGGGGGCACACTGAAGCTTTCTTT
CASSPTGGHTEAFF
>-|TRBJ2-1|TRBV4-2|TRBD2
TGTGCCAGCAGCCAAGATAACGACTTGGGACTAGCCCTGGGCTACAATGAGCAGTTCTTC
CASSQDNDLGLALGYNEQFF
>-|TRBJ2-7|TRBV29-1|-
TGCAGCGCCAGGGTCCCCTACGAGCAGTACTTC
CSARVPYEQYF
>-|TRBJ1-1|TRBV6-5|-
TGTGCCAGCAGTTACTCGGGGGTGACGACGGCTTTCTTT
CASSYSGVTTAFF
>-|TRBJ2-3|TRBV27|-
TGTGCCAGCAGTTTCCTCCGGGGGTCTAGCACAGATACGCAGTATTTT
CASSFLRGSSTDTQYF
>few|TRBJ2-7|TRBV7-2|-
TGTGCCAGCAGCTTGGTTTCAGGGAACGAGCAGTACTTC
CASSLVSGNEQYF
>-|TRBJ2-2|TRBV10-3|-
TGTGCCATCAGAGGACAGATTAACACCGGGGAGCTGTTTTTT
CAIRGQINTGELFF
>-|TRBJ2-6|TRBV2|-
TGTGCCAGCAGTGAAGAGCCAGGAGCTGGGGCCAACGTCCTGACTTTC
CASSEEPGAGANVLTF
>-|TRBJ1-1|TRBV10-2|-
TGCGCCAGCAGGGAAAATCTCGCGGGGGACCCAGAATACACTGAAGCTTTCTTT
CASRENLAGDPEYTEAFF
>-|TRBJ2-7|TRBV6-5|TRBD2
TGTGCCAGCGGTGACGGGAGGGGTTACGAGCAGTACTTC
CASGDGRGYEQYF
>-|TRBJ1-1|TRBV19|-
TGTGCCAGTACTGTACAGCTGAACACTGAAGCTTTCTTT
CASTVQLNTEAFF
>-|TRBJ2-7|TRBV30|-
TGTGCCTGGAGTCAGGGGCCTTCGTCCGAGCAGTACTTC
CAWSQGPSSEQYF
>-|TRBJ1-5|TRBV7-9|-
TGTGCCAGCAGCCACACTAATCAGCCCCAGCATTTT
CASSHTNQPQHF
>-|TRBJ1-1|TRBV30|TRBD1
TGTGCCTGGCGGACAGGGGTTAACACTGAAGCTTTCTTT
CAWRTGVNTEAFF
>-|TRBJ1-5|TRBV5-8|-
TGTGCCAGCAGCTTTCTACATCAGCCCCAGCATTTT
CASSFLHQPQHF
>-|TRBJ2-3|TRBV7-9|-
TGTGCCAGCAGCTGGCGGGACGGAGACCACACAGATACGCAGTATTTT
CASSWRDGDHTDTQYF
>-|TRBJ1-5|TRBV2|-
TGTGCCAGCAGCGGAGGGGGTGATCAGCCCCAGCATTTT
CASSGGGDQPQHF
>-|TRBJ2-1|TRBV28|-
TGTGCCAGCAGTTTGGCAGACCGGTCCTACAATGAGCAGTTCTTC
CASSLADRSYNEQFF
>-|TRBJ2-3|TRBV7-2|TRBD2
TGTGCCAGCAGCCCCGGACTAGCGGGAGGAGATACGCAGTATTTT
CASSPGLAGGDTQYF
>few|TRBJ1-2|TRBV4-1|-
TGCGCCAGCAGCCAAGCTACTACTTATGGCTACACCTTC
CASSQATTYGYTF
>few|TRBJ1-5|TRBV2|-
TGTGCCAGCAGTGAAGATAGGGGCAATCAGCCCCAGCATTTT
CASSEDRGNQPQHF
>-|TRBJ2-3|TRBV27|TRBD2
TGTGCCAGCCAACTAGCGGGAGACCTAGATACGCAGTATTTT
CASQLAGDLDTQYF
>-|TRBJ1-2|TRBV9|-
TGTGCCAGCAGCGTAGCGATAGGGGACTATGGCTACACCTTC
CASSVAIGDYGYTF
>-|TRBJ1-6|TRBV2|-
TGTGCCAGCAGTGATCCAGCTGGGAACTATAATTCACCCCTCCACTTT
CASSDPAGNYNSPLHF
>-|TRBJ2-7|TRBV27|-
TGTGCCAGCAGTTTTGCAGGGTCCTCCTACGAGCAGTACTTC
CASSFAGSSYEQYF
>-|TRBJ2-2|TRBV10-3|TRBD2
TGTGCCATCAGTGTCCGCGGGAGCGAAACCGGGGAGCTGTTTTTT
CAISVRGSETGELFF
>-|TRBJ1-4|TRBV27|-
TGTGCCAGCAGTTCGCTAACCCCCCAGGGGATTGAAAAACTGTTTTTT
CASSSLTPQGIEKLFF
>-|TRBJ2-2|TRBV9|TRBD2
TGTGCCAGCAGCGTAGGGGAGGGCGGGAGGACCGGGGAGCTGTTTTTT
CASSVGEGGRTGELFF
>-|TRBJ2-7|TRBV19|-
TGTGCCAGTAGCGTAGAGGGTACAACCTACGAGCAGTACTTC
CASSVEGTTYEQYF
>-|TRBJ2-1|TRBV6-5|-
TGTGCCAGCAGCCCCCTCCTAGCGCGTGAGCAGTTCTTC
CASSPLLAREQFF
>-|TRBJ2-7|TRBV4-2|-
TGTGCCAGCAGCCAAGATTGGGGCCAGTACGAGCAGTACTTC
CASSQDWGQYEQYF
>-|TRBJ2-3|TRBV27|-
TGTGCCAGCAGCACGCGCTGGGAACCGAGGGCAGATACGCAGTATTTT
CASSTRWEPRADTQYF
>-|TRBJ1-3|TRBV6-6|TRBD1
TGTGCCAGCAGTCAGGGACAGGATTATGGAAACACCATATATTTT
CASSQGQDYGNTIYF
>-|TRBJ2-1|TRBV19|-
TGTGCCAGTAGTATGGTGGTGACCTACAATGAGCAGTTCTTC
CASSMVVTYNEQFF
>once|TRBJ2-1|TRBV7-6|-
TGTGCCAGCAGCCTACGGGCCTCATCGTTCTATGAGCAGTTCTTC
CASSLRASSFYEQFF
>once|TRBJ2-7|TRBV7-8|-
TGTGCCAGCAGTTTTGACCGCACTTACGAGCAGTACTTC
CASSFDRTYEQYF
>-|TRBJ1-5|TRBV6-5|TRBD1
TGTGCCAGCAGTTGGGGACAGGGGGCCCAGCCCCAGCATTTT
CASSWGQGAQPQHF
>-|TRBJ2-1|TRBV4-1|TRBD2
TGCGCCAGCAGCCAAGCCAGAGGTGGGGAGGGTGAGCAGTTCTTC
CASSQARGGEGEQFF
>-|TRBJ2-3|TRBV4-1|TRBD1
TGCGCCAGCAGCCCAACAGGGGCCGATACGCAGTATTTT
CASSPTGADTQYF
>-|TRBJ2-2|TRBV9|TRBD1
TGTGCCAGCAGCGTCCCATTACAGGGGGCACAGAACACCGGGGAGCTGTTTTTT
CASSVPLQGAQNTGELFF
>-|TRBJ2-3|TRBV7-9|-
TGTGCCAGCAGCCGACCGATCCTAGCGCCCACAGATACGCAGTATTTT
CASSRPILAPTDTQYF
>-|TRBJ2-3|TRBV5-1|TRBD2
TGCGCCAGCAGCTCGGGACTAGCGGATAGCACAGATACGCAGTATTTT
CASSSGLADSTDTQYF
>-|TRBJ2-3|TRBV19|-
TGTGCCAGTAGTATAGAGGGGTCGACGTCAGATACGCAGTATTTT
CASSIEGSTSDTQYF
>-|TRBJ2-5|TRBV5-6|-
TGTGCCAGCAGCGTACTGGAGACCCAGTACTTC
CASSVLETQYF
>-|TRBJ1-1|TRBV12-2|-
TGTGCAAGCCTGCTGCGGAATGGCGGCACTGAAGCTTTCTTT
CASLLRNGGTEAFF
>-|TRBJ1-2|TRBV25-1|-
TGTGCCAGCAGTATAGGAACAGGGAGGGGAGCTGGCTACACCTTC
CASSIGTGRGAGYTF
>-|TRBJ1-1|TRBV4-1|-
TGCGCCAGCAATAGCATACGGGGAAATCTGAAAGCCTTCTTT
CASNSIRGNLKAFF
>-|TRBJ2-7|TRBV6-1|-
TGTGCCAGCAGTGAAAGACAGCCATACGAGCAGTACTTC
CASSERQPYEQYF
>-|TRBJ2-2|TRBV2|TRBD2
TGTGCCAGCAGCTCCGTAGCGGGAGCAGGGACCGGGGAGCTGTTTTTT
CASSSVAGAGTGELFF
>-|TRBJ2-3|TRBV4-2|-
TGTGCCAGCAGCCCTGGGGGCAGCACAGATACGCAGTATTTT
CASSPGGSTDTQYF
>once|TRBJ1-5|TRBV6-1|TRBD1
TGTGCCAGCAGTGACTTCCTCCGGACAGGGGATCAGCCCCAGCATTTT
CASSDFLRTGDQPQHF
>-|TRBJ2-5|TRBV2|TRBD1
TGTGCCAGCAGGGACCGGGACAGGATCCAAGAGACCCAGTACTTC
CASRDRDRIQETQYF
>once|TRBJ2-7|TRBV5-1|TRBD2
TGCGCCAGCAGCTTGGAGGGACTATCCGGGGACGAGCAGTACTTC
CASSLEGLSGDEQYF